This T cell receptor beta chain was retrieved from a study of vaccination effects on CD4 cells after COVID-19. Using viral peptide pools, the ViraFEST assay grew out antigen-specific CD4+ T cells prior to sequencing. With about ten days of culture completed, CD4+ T cells were isolated. Each participant received a vaccine that was either BNT162b2 or mRNA-1273, given as two doses. Regarding this clone: Its antigen remains unknown.

The CDR3 extends over 17 amino acids. CDR1 and CDR2 from the germline V gene are SGHRS and YFSETQ. V was shortened by 0 bases and J by 2 bases, with 12 bases between the two germline ends. TCRdb keeps only in-frame clones here, not all; method: immunoSEQ multiplex PCR. This sample yields about 46,000 clones, of which under 85% are seen a single time; roughly 16% belongs to the top ten. The study's findings and limits: The vaccine-induced clones of healthy vaccinees included only 1 of 255 that cross-reacted with common cold coronaviruses.

The sequencing used CD4+ T cells from PBMCs cultured with HCoV-OC43 spike peptides, collected after COVID-19 vaccination. Subset in this sample: HCoV-OC43 spike overlapping peptide pool stimulation. The clonotype comes from a human donor who received a COVID-19 vaccine. The rearrangement joins TRBV5-1 to TRBJ2-6; D is tentatively TRBD1 or TRBD2 (5 bases each). CDR3 region: CASSLVGPAAGANVLTF. The CDR3 DNA reads TGCGCCAGCAGCTTGGTGGGACCCGCTGCTGGGGCCAACGTCCTGACTTTC. The whole variable domain, filled in from reference TRBV5-1 and TRBJ2-6, reads KAGVTQTPRYLIKTRGQQVTLSCSPISGHRSVSWYQQTPGQGLQFLFEYFSETQRNKGNFPGRFSGRQFSNSRSEMNVSTLELGDSALYLCASSLVGPAAGANVLTFGAGSRLTVL.